This passage covers 20 T cell receptor beta chains from one sample sequenced in a study of shared clonotypes between healthy human individuals. Only in-frame clones appear in the TCRdb table, and some are missing; sequencing was by immunoSEQ multiplex PCR. Seen here are under 1,900,000 clones, 98% to 99% observed once, and the top ten hold approximately 0.4%. Sequencing was carried out using naive CD4+ T cells sorted from blood. Subset: CD45RA+ positively selected. The receptor source for this set is a man aged 25 to 45 in good health.

The J gene is TRBJ1-2, the V gene TRBV11-2; possibly TRBD1 for D (6 bases). Germline V lookup: CDR1 SGHAT, CDR2 FQNNGV. The CDR3 runs 13 residues. Trimming took off 1 base at V and 3 bases at J, with 6 bases between the two ends. The CDR3 bases are TGTGCCAGCAGCTTAGGACAGGACTATGGCTACACCTTC. Its translation is CASSLGQDYGYTF.

V and J are TRBV6-5 and TRBJ2-1; D may correspond to TRBD1 or TRBD2 (5 bases each). Germline CDR1 is MNHEY and CDR2 is SVGAGI. The CDR3 loop spans 15 amino acids. Trimming left V 6 bases short and J 3 bases short, with 15 bases between. The CDR3 nucleotides are TGTGCCAGCAGAGAGGGGTTAATCTTCTACAATGAGCAGTTCTTC. As protein: CASREGLIFYNEQFF.

The rearrangement uses TRBV7-8 and TRBJ2-5; D call uncertain. CDR3 size: 15 residues. Trimming shortened V by 1 base and J by 2 bases, and 11 bases separated the two germline ends. CDR1 is SGHVS, CDR2 FQNEAQ, per germline. CDR3 sequence reads: CASSLGDYSQETQYF. The CDR3, as DNA: TGTGCCAGCAGCTTAGGGGATTATTCACAAGAGACCCAGTACTTC.

The chain recombines TRBV14 with TRBJ2-7; TRBD1 agrees at 7 bases. This CDR3 spans 15 amino acids. V gave up 4 bases and J gave up 6 bases; unmatched junction bases: 12. The germline V gene has CDR1 SGHDN and CDR2 FVKESK. The CDR3: CASSPTGRLAIEQYF. The CDR3 nucleotides read TGTGCCAGCAGCCCGACAGGGCGGTTGGCTATCGAGCAGTACTTC.

V gene TRBV11-2 combines with J gene TRBJ2-2; TRBD1 matches 9 bases. J gave up 5 bases and V 2 bases, and 9 bases lay outside the gene matches. The CDR3 is 17 amino acids. CDR1 is SGHAT and CDR2 is FQNNGV in the germline V gene. As DNA, the CDR3 is TGTGCCAGCAGCTTAACACAGGGGGCAGGATGGACCGGGGAGCTGTTTTTT. Translated, it gives CASSLTQGAGWTGELFF. Full variable domain (rest looked up from reference TRBV11-2 and TRBJ2-2): EAGVAQSPRYKIIEKRQSVAFWCNPISGHATLYWYQQILGQGPKLLIQFQNNGVVDDSQLPKDRFSAERLKGVDSTLKIQPAKLEDSAVYLCASSLTQGAGWTGELFFGEGSRLTVL.

The CDR3 coding sequence is TGTGCCAGCACCCGAGCCGGGGTGAGGACAGGGGTAGGGGAGCAGTACTTC. Its translation is CASTRAGVRTGVGEQYF. This chain uses TRBV5-4 with TRBJ2-7; 9 bases are shared with TRBD1. Germline trimming cut 6 bases from V and 7 bases from J; bases unmatched to any gene: 20. This CDR3 spans 17 amino acids. Germline V gene sequence: CDR1 SGHNT, CDR2 YYREEE (reference sequence).

Details on this clone: This sample also contains other DNA sequences that code for the same CDR3. The rearrangement joins TRBV18 to TRBJ2-2; D is ambiguous. This CDR3 spans 13 amino acids. V gave up 1 base and J gave up 4 bases, with 4 bases separating them. The germline V gene encodes CDR1 KGHSH and CDR2 LQKENI. CDR3 nucleotide sequence: TGTGCCAGCTCACCACGACGCACCGGGGAGCTGTTTTTT. Translation: CASSPRRTGELFF.

The chain joins TRBV7-8 to TRBJ2-5; 8 nucleotides match TRBD2. Germline V lookup: CDR1 SGHVS, CDR2 FQNEAQ. V shed 3 bases and J 2 bases; nucleotides not matched to a gene: 11. The CDR3 has 17 amino acids. CDR3 sequence (DNA): TGTGCCAGCAGCTTTGGGCTAGCGGGCGATTTTCAAGAGACCCAGTACTTC. Its protein is CASSFGLAGDFQETQYF. The full variable domain, completed using reference TRBV7-8 and TRBJ2-5, is GAGVSQSPRYKVAKRGQDVALRCDPISGHVSLFWYQQALGQGPEFLTYFQNEAQLDKSGLPSDRFFAERPEGSVSTLKIQRTQQEDSAVYLCASSFGLAGDFQETQYFGPGTRLLVL.

The chain uses TRBV7-9 and TRBJ1-2; maybe TRBD1 (6 bases). In germline, CDR1 is SEHNR, CDR2 FQNEAQ (reference sequence). This CDR3 contains 14 residues. V dropped 5 bases and J dropped 5 bases, with 15 bases sitting between them. In DNA, the CDR3 is TGTGCCAGCAGCCCACGGGCAGGGGATTATGGCTACACCTTC. Its protein is CASSPRAGDYGYTF.

The rearrangement uses TRBV10-3 and TRBJ2-7; D gene unclear. The CDR3 runs to 13 residues. Trimming left V 3 bases short and J 0 bases short, with 6 bases between. Germline assignment: CDR1 ENHRY and CDR2 SYGVKD. In nucleotides, the CDR3 is TGTGCCATCAGTGACGGGCCCTCCTACGAGCAGTACTTC. It is translated as CAISDGPSYEQYF.

A remark on this clone: Other DNA variants within this sample encode the same CDR3. The genes are TRBV7-6 and TRBJ2-7, with 10 bases lining up with TRBD2. CDR1 and CDR2 from the germline V gene are SGHVS and FNYEAQ. The CDR3 covers 15 residues. J was trimmed by 2 bases and V by 1 base; bases with no gene match: 2. The CDR3 spells CASSLGAGGPYEQYF. CDR3 DNA: TGTGCCAGCAGCTTAGGAGCGGGAGGGCCCTACGAGCAGTACTTC.

The table lists this clone with a count of one. The rearrangement uses TRBV2 and TRBJ2-1, with TRBD1 identical over 7 bases. The CDR3 has 15 residues. J gave up 4 bases and V 7 bases, and 10 bases lay outside the gene matches. Germline CDR1 reads SNHLY; CDR2 reads FYNNEI. The CDR3 sequence: CASTSRQGLYNEQFF. CDR3 coding DNA: TGTGCCAGCACTTCCAGACAGGGCCTTTACAATGAGCAGTTCTTC.

The J gene is TRBJ2-5, the V gene TRBV7-8; 10 bases align to TRBD2. The CDR3 covers 17 residues. Per germline, CDR1 SGHVS and CDR2 FQNEAQ. J lost 4 bases, V lost 4 bases, and 12 bases had no gene match. CDR3 DNA: TGTGCCAGCAGCTCCCGGACTAGCGGAGGAGGGAGAGAGACCCAGTACTTC. It encodes CASSSRTSGGGRETQYF.

Worth noting for this clone: This same CDR3 is encoded by further DNA sequences in the sample. The chain is built from TRBV18 and TRBJ2-5, with D possibly being TRBD2 (5 bases). From germline, CDR1 is KGHSH and CDR2 LQKENI. Trimming removed 3 bases at V and 5 bases at J, with 7 bases between. CDR3 length equals 12 residues. The CDR3 coding sequence is TGTGCCAGCTCACCCCGCGGGGAGACCCAGTACTTC. The encoded protein is CASSPRGETQYF.

The chain carries TRBV27 and TRBJ2-7; TRBD1 matches 9 bases. The CDR3 has 15 amino acids. Germline trimming cut 6 bases from V and 6 bases from J; bases unmatched to any gene: 12. CDR1 is MNHEY and CDR2 is SMNVEV in the germline V gene (reference sequence). CDR3 sequence reads: CASRPGTGSAPEQYF. The DNA of the CDR3 is TGTGCCAGCAGGCCTGGGACAGGGTCAGCTCCCGAGCAGTACTTC.

The chain joins TRBV5-1 to TRBJ2-2; 12 nucleotides align to TRBD2. The CDR3 has 18 residues. Germline V CDR1 and CDR2: SGHRS, YFSETQ. With 4 bases clipped from V and 0 bases from J, the junction kept 7 bases outside the gene matches. In DNA, the CDR3 is TGCGCCAGCAGCCTGCGACTAGCGGGAGTCGCGAACACCGGGGAGCTGTTTTTT. Residues: CASSLRLAGVANTGELFF.

The chain links TRBV5-1 to TRBJ1-1, with D hard to call. Germline values: CDR1 SGHRS, CDR2 YFSETQ. The length of the CDR3 is 14 residues. Trimming pared 5 bases from V and 2 bases from J, leaving 13 bases between. Written as DNA, the CDR3 is TGCGCCAGCAGTTGGAGGGAGACAAACACTGAAGCTTTCTTT. Residues: CASSWRETNTEAFF.

DNA for the CDR3: TGCGCCAGCACGCCCCCGGGGGATAACACTGAAGCTTTCTTT. Amino acid sequence: CASTPPGDNTEAFF. This chain uses TRBV5-1 with TRBJ1-1, with D perhaps TRBD1 (5 bases). Per germline, CDR1 SGHRS and CDR2 YFSETQ. The CDR3 is 14 residues long. The V end was cut by 6 bases, the J end by 2 bases, with 14 bases between.

The chain recombines TRBV5-1 with TRBJ1-3, with TRBD1 as a possible D gene (5 bases). The V gene's germline CDR1 is SGHRS and CDR2 YFSETQ. Trimming shortened V by 0 bases and J by 1 base, and 14 bases separated the two germline ends. The CDR3 has 17 residues. The CDR3 loop reads CASSLAPGTGSGNTIYF. The DNA of the CDR3 is TGCGCCAGCAGCTTGGCGCCAGGGACGGGATCTGGAAACACCATATATTTT.

The chain carries TRBV28 and TRBJ1-1, with D perhaps matching TRBD1 (6 bases). CDR3 length: 13 amino acids. V was trimmed by 5 bases and J by 10 bases, leaving 17 bases between them. Germline V gene lookup returns CDR1 MDHEN and CDR2 SYDVKM. DNA of the CDR3: TGTGCCAGCAGTCGGCAGGGGAGTGGAGTAGCTTTCTTT. This gives the protein CASSRQGSGVAFF.